Listed here are 16 T cell receptor beta chains from one sample, sequenced in a study of blood T cell repertoires in COVID-19. Using immunoSEQ multiplex PCR, the repertoire was profiled, and TCRdb retains in-frame clones only, with some absent. The sample includes some 50,000 clones, more than 80% of them seen just once. The sequenced sample was peripheral blood. Receptor source: a man in his sixties with COVID-19, enrolled during active disease.

The chain links TRBV7-3 to TRBJ2-1; no firm D call. Germline assignment: CDR1 SGHTA and CDR2 FQGTGA. The CDR3 covers 14 residues. The V and J ends lost 5 bases and 10 bases respectively, with 18 bases between them. The DNA for the CDR3 is TGTGCCAGCAGCCCCGGCGCGGCTAGTCGGGAGCAGTTCTTC. Translated, it gives CASSPGAASREQFF. The variable domain in full, completed from reference TRBV7-3 and TRBJ2-1, reads GAGVSQTPSNKVTEKGKYVELRCDPISGHTALYWYRQSLGQGPEFLIYFQGTGAADDSGLPNDRFFAVRPEGSVSTLKIQRTERGDSAVYLCASSPGAASREQFFGPGTRLTVL.

The chain joins TRBV10-3 to TRBJ1-4, with D possibly matching TRBD1 (5 bases). This CDR3 has 16 residues. The V gene's germline CDR1 is ENHRY and CDR2 SYGVKD. Trimming stripped 4 bases from V and 1 base from J, with 13 bases between. The CDR3 bases are TGTGCCATCAGTGGATCCTTAACAGGAACTAATGAAAAACTGTTTTTT. Residues: CAISGSLTGTNEKLFF.

The chain employs TRBV27 and TRBJ1-5; D uncertain. The V and J ends lost 6 bases and 8 bases respectively, with 14 bases between them. The CDR3 is made up of 13 amino acids. The germline gives CDR1 MNHEY, CDR2 SMNVEV (reference sequence). The CDR3 protein is CASRLGLREPQHF. CDR3 bases: TGTGCCAGCAGGCTGGGTTTGAGGGAGCCCCAGCATTTT.

This clone occurred a few times. The V and J genes are TRBV11-2 and TRBJ1-2; TRBD1 is a possible D gene (5 bases). The CDR3 extends over 17 amino acids. Per germline, CDR1 SGHAT and CDR2 FQNNGV. V was pared by 2 bases and J by 5 bases, with 21 bases between. DNA for the CDR3: TGTGCCAGCAGCTTAAGCCGGGGGTTGGCTGGGGGTTATGGCTACACCTTC. It encodes CASSLSRGLAGGYGYTF.

V and J are TRBV28 and TRBJ1-2, with D maybe TRBD1 (6 bases). This CDR3 contains 12 residues. V was trimmed by 3 bases and J by 6 bases, leaving 8 bases between them. CDR1 MDHEN and CDR2 SYDVKM come from the germline V gene. The CDR3 protein is CASSFPGDGYTF. The CDR3 DNA reads TGTGCCAGCAGTTTCCCAGGGGATGGCTACACCTTC.

This chain uses TRBV30 with TRBJ1-1; D gene unclear. V lost 2 bases to trimming and J lost 6 bases, with 13 bases between them. The length of the CDR3 is 13 residues. The germline CDR1 and CDR2 sequences are GTSNPN and SVGIG (reference sequence). CDR3 nucleotides: TGTGCCTGGAGTCCAGCGTCCGCCTCTGAAGCTTTCTTT. Encoded protein: CAWSPASASEAFF.

This clone was counted between two and nine times. The chain employs TRBV3-1 (or the pseudogene TRBV3-2) and TRBJ2-2; D remains unclear. The CDR3 sequence is 16 residues long. Trimming stripped 4 bases from V and 5 bases from J, with 17 bases between. Germline V lookup: CDR1 LGHDT, CDR2 YNNKEL (reference sequence). The CDR3 bases are TGTGCCAGCAGCCCCTCCGGGTCCCGAGCGACCGGGGAGCTGTTTTTT. Translating it yields CASSPSGSRATGELFF.

A note on this clone: Other nucleotide sequences in the sample specify the same CDR3. The V call is TRBV19, the J call TRBJ2-3; TRBD1 matches 7 bases. J lost 6 bases, V lost 1 base, and 4 bases had no gene match. The CDR3 is 14 residues long. Germline CDR1 LNHDA, CDR2 SQIVND (reference sequence). The CDR3 is CASSIGQGTDTQYF. The DNA of the CDR3 is TGTGCCAGTAGTATAGGACAGGGAACCGATACGCAGTATTTT.

V gene TRBV6-6 combines with J gene TRBJ1-4; unclear D gene. V shed 8 bases and J shed 5 bases, with 12 bases lying between them. The CDR3 runs 13 residues. CDR1 and CDR2 (germline): MNHNY, SVGAGI (reference sequence). The DNA of the CDR3 is TGTGCCAGCGTTCCGGCCGGGAATGAAAAACTGTTTTTT. Protein sequence: CASVPAGNEKLFF.

The chain joins TRBV5-6 to TRBJ1-4; unclear D gene. The germline V gene encodes CDR1 SGHDT and CDR2 YYEEEE. Trimming removed 0 bases at V and 8 bases at J, with 17 bases between. The CDR3 has 16 amino acids. CDR3 DNA sequence: TGTGCCAGCAGCTTGGTAAAATGGCAGGATGGCGAAAAACTGTTTTTT. Its translation is CASSLVKWQDGEKLFF.

The chain uses TRBV7-2 and TRBJ2-2, with TRBD2 matching 8 bases. The length of the CDR3 is 14 residues. Losses at the gene ends were 6 bases for V and 5 bases for J; bases not matched to a gene: 5. Looked up from germline, CDR1 is SGHTA and CDR2 is FQGNSA. Here the CDR3 DNA reads TGTGCCAGCAGAATATCTAGCGGGACCGGGGAGCTGTTTTTT. It encodes CASRISSGTGELFF.

The sample holds one count of this clone. The rearrangement joins TRBV19 to TRBJ2-3; a possible D gene is TRBD1 (5 bases). Germline V lookup: CDR1 LNHDA, CDR2 SQIVND (reference sequence). The CDR3 is made up of 13 amino acids. V was shortened by 6 bases and J by 2 bases, with 9 bases between the two germline ends. The CDR3 nucleotides are TGTGCCAGTAGACAGACAGTCACAGATACGCAGTATTTT. This codes for CASRQTVTDTQYF.

This chain links TRBV13 with TRBJ2-3, with 10 bases lining up with TRBD2. Germline V lookup: CDR1 PRHDT, CDR2 FYEKMQ (reference sequence). After removal of 0 bases from V and 4 bases from J, the junction contained 13 bases not matched to a gene. This CDR3 is 19 amino acids long. The DNA for the CDR3 is TGTGCCAGCAGCTTAGGGCCCCGATTTAGCGGGGGGCGGGCAGATACGCAGTATTTT. Its protein is CASSLGPRFSGGRADTQYF.

The J gene is TRBJ2-5, the V gene TRBV18; 12 nucleotides match TRBD2. Germline trimming cut 3 bases from V and 4 bases from J; bases unmatched to any gene: 9. Germline CDR1 KGHSH, CDR2 LQKENI. CDR3 size: 17 residues. The CDR3 nucleotides are TGTGCCAGCTCACCGGTGGCTAGCGGGAGGGCCGTAGAGACCCAGTACTTC. Protein sequence: CASSPVASGRAVETQYF.

The genes are TRBV3-1 (or the pseudogene TRBV3-2) and TRBJ1-1, with 7 bases fitting TRBD1. The CDR3 covers 14 residues. CDR1 and CDR2 from the germline V gene are LGHDT and YNNKEL (reference sequence). Unmatched junction bases numbered 7, after V lost 4 bases and J lost 5 bases. The chain's CDR3 is CASSPSQGWTEAFF. In nucleotides, the CDR3 is TGTGCCAGCAGCCCCTCACAGGGGTGGACTGAAGCTTTCTTT.

The chain uses TRBV6-6 and TRBJ1-1; D is perhaps TRBD1 (6 bases). The V end lost 6 bases, the J end lost 0 bases, and 17 bases lay between the germline ends. The CDR3 sequence is 16 residues long. Germline V gene data show CDR1 as MNHNY and CDR2 as SVGAGI (reference sequence). DNA for the CDR3: TGTGCCAGCAGCCCCTGGACAGACCTCATGAACACTGAAGCTTTCTTT. Its translation is CASSPWTDLMNTEAFF.